The 11 T cell receptor beta chains below all came from one sample that was sequenced in a study of T cells in Graves' hyperthyroidism and ophthalmopathy. Using RNA transcripts as the source, TCR beta CDR3 regions were amplified. HTBI primers drove first-round RT-PCR of the TCR CDR3. TCRdb passed the multiplex PCR reads through MiXCR, listing each CDR3 protein once. The sample lists over 500,000 distinct CDR3 sequences, 14% occurring once. The sequenced sample was blood. The receptors were gathered from a woman between 35 and 50 years old with Graves' hyperthyroidism.

This sequence joins TRBV10-1 and TRBJ2-2, with no clear D. The ends were cut back, 8 bases at V and 1 base at J, with 5 bases in the middle. Germline V gives CDR1 WNHNN, CDR2 SYGVQD (reference sequence). The CDR3 sequence is 12 residues long. The CDR3 spells CASGWNTGELFF. The DNA for the CDR3 is TGCGCCAGCGGGTGGAACACCGGGGAGCTGTTTTTT.

This clonotype has ten or more counts. The genes are TRBV28 and TRBJ2-7, with 10 nucleotides matching TRBD2. The V and J ends lost 5 bases and 9 bases, in that order; junction bases with no gene match: 4. The germline V gene encodes CDR1 MDHEN and CDR2 SYDVKM. CDR3 size: 12 residues. The CDR3 region is CASSIAGGGQYF. DNA for the CDR3: TGTGCCAGCAGTATAGCGGGAGGTGGGCAGTACTTC.

This clonotype was picked up many times. This chain links TRBV7-9 with TRBJ2-1; 11 bases are shared with TRBD2. CDR3 length equals 16 residues. The germline gives CDR1 SEHNR, CDR2 FQNEAQ (reference sequence). V gave up 5 bases and J gave up 3 bases; unmatched junction bases: 6. The CDR3 nucleotides read TGTGCCAGCAGCCCAATACTAGCGGGAGTCTACAATGAGCAGTTCTTC. This sequence encodes CASSPILAGVYNEQFF.

This clonotype was counted a few times. This chain uses TRBV28 with TRBJ1-1; 7 bases match TRBD1. The CDR3 is made up of 17 amino acids. Looked up from germline, CDR1 is MDHEN and CDR2 is SYDVKM. V was clipped by 5 bases and J by 1 base; unmatched bases: 13. Here the CDR3 reads CASSIQGGRAGNTEAFF. The CDR3 DNA reads as TGTGCCAGCAGTATCCAAGGGGGCCGGGCTGGGAACACTGAAGCTTTCTTT.

A word on this clonotype: A read error may explain this, as a much larger clone is one base away. The V gene is TRBV6-6, the J gene TRBJ2-5; 11 bases match TRBD1. V shed 0 bases, J shed 7 bases, and the junction held 7 bases outside the gene matches. The germline CDR1 and CDR2 sequences are MNHNY and SVGAGI (reference sequence). This CDR3 region has 16 residues. The CDR3 nucleotides are TGTGCCAGCAGTTACTCGGGACAGGGGGTCCGAGTGACCCAGTACTTC. It specifies CASSYSGQGVRVTQYF.

With regard to this clonotype: A much larger clonotype is one base distant, so this may be a read error. The rearrangement uses TRBV29-1 and TRBJ2-3, with 12 positions matching TRBD2. Looked up from germline, CDR1 is SQVTM and CDR2 is ANQGSEA. The CDR3 totals 14 residues. The CDR3 reads CSVGRETSGSSQCF. The CDR3 nucleotides read TGCAGCGTGGGGCGGGAGACTAGCGGGAGTTCGCAGTGTTTT.

As to this clonotype: One end of the junction varies from germline; a read error may be responsible. The rearrangement joins TRBV5-6 to TRBJ2-3, with D perhaps matching TRBD2 (6 bases). From germline, CDR1 is SGHDT and CDR2 YYEEEE. This CDR3 is 13 amino acids long. This chain's CDR3 is CVSSRSGTDTQYF. As DNA, the CDR3 is TGTGTCAGCAGCCGTAGCGGTACAGATACGCAGTATTTT.

Remarks on this clonotype: A read error may produce the germline difference seen at one junction end. This chain connects TRBV19 to TRBJ1-1; D may be TRBD1 (5 bases). The germline CDR1 and CDR2 sequences are LNHDA and SQIVND (reference sequence). This CDR3 contains 15 residues. The CDR3: CASSIRGYKRGEVFF. As DNA, the CDR3 is TGTGCCAGTAGTATTAGGGGATACAAGCGGGGTGAAGTTTTCTTT. The full variable domain, its missing parts supplied by reference TRBV19 and TRBJ1-1, is DGGITQSPKYLFRKEGQNVTLSCEQNLNHDAMYWYRQDPGQGLRLIYYSQIVNDFQKGDIAEGYSVSREKKESFPLTVTSAQKNPTAFYLCASSIRGYKRGEVFFGQGTRLTVV.

There are many counts of this clonotype. As DNA, the CDR3 is TGTGCCAGCAGCTTATTCGGGACAGGGCTACGCGATGAGCAGTTCTTC. It is translated as CASSLFGTGLRDEQFF. This chain connects TRBV7-2 to TRBJ2-1, with TRBD1 matching 9 bases. Per germline, CDR1 SGHTA and CDR2 FQGNSA. Trimming removed 2 bases from V and 8 bases from J; junction bases left unmatched: 10. The CDR3 contains 16 residues.

This clonotype has at least ten counts. The chain employs TRBV11-2 and TRBJ1-1; no definite D call. This CDR3 comprises 13 residues. Deletions cut 4 bases from V and 3 bases from J, with 9 bases between. Germline CDR1 is SGHAT and CDR2 is FQNNGV. The chain's CDR3 is CASSSTRYTEAFF. Here the CDR3 DNA reads TGTGCCAGCAGCTCCACACGATACACTGAAGCTTTCTTT.

The table lists this clonotype with many counts. The rearrangement joins TRBV28 to TRBJ2-7, with 7 nucleotides matching TRBD2. Germline V gene data show CDR1 as MDHEN and CDR2 as SYDVKM. V lost 7 bases, J lost 7 bases, and 10 bases stayed unmatched. The CDR3 spans 13 residues. The CDR3 reads CASNMGGLREQYF. The DNA of the CDR3 is TGTGCCAGCAATATGGGGGGGTTGCGGGAGCAGTACTTC.